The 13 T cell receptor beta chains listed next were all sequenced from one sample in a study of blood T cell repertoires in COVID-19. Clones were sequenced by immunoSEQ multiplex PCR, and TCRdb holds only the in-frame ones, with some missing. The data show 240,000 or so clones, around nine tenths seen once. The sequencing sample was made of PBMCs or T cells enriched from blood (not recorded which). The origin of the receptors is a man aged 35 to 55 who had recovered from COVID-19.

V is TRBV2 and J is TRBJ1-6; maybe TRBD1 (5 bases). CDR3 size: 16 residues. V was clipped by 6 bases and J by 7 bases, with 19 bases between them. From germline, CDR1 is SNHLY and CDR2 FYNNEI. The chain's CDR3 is CASRIPSGRGNSPLHF. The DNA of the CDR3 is TGTGCCAGCAGGATACCATCGGGACGGGGGAATTCACCCCTCCACTTT.

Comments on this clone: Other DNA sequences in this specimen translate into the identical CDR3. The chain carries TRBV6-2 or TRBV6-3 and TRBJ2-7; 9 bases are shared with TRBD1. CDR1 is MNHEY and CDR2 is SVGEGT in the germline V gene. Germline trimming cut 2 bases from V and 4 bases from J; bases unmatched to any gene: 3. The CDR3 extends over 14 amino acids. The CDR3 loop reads CASSYPDRGYEQYF. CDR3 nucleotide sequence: TGTGCCAGCAGTTACCCGGACAGGGGTTACGAGCAGTACTTC.

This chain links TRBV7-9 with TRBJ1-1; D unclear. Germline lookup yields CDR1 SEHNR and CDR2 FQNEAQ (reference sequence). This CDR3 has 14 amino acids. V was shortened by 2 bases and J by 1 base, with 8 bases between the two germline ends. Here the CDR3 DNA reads TGTGCCAGCAGCTTACACGCAGGGAACACTGAAGCTTTCTTT. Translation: CASSLHAGNTEAFF.

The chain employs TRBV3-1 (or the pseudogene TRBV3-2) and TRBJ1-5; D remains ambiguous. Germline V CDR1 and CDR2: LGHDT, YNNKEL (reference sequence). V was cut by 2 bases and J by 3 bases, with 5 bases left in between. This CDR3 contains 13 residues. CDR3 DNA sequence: TGTGCCAGCAGCCAAAGCACCAATCAGCCCCAGCATTTT. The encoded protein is CASSQSTNQPQHF.

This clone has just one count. The CDR3 nucleotides are TGTGCCAGCAGACTAGACAGGACCCGGTGGGAGACCCAGTACTTC. Translating it yields CASRLDRTRWETQYF. The V and J genes are TRBV6-5 and TRBJ2-5, with D possibly matching TRBD1 (6 bases). Per germline, CDR1 MNHEY and CDR2 SVGAGI. V was clipped by 6 bases and J by 5 bases, with 19 bases between them. The CDR3 extends over 15 amino acids.

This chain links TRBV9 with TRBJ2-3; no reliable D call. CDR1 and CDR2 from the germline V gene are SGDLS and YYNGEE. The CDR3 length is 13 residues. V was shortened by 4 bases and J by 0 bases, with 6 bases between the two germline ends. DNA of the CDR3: TGTGCCAGCAGCATTCCTAGCACAGATACGCAGTATTTT. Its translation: CASSIPSTDTQYF.

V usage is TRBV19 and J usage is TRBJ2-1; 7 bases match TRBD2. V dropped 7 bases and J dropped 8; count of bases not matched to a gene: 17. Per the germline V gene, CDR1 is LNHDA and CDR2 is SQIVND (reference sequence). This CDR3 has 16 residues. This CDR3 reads CASTMAGLPPKDEQFF. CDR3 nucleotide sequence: TGTGCCAGTACCATGGCGGGACTACCGCCCAAAGATGAGCAGTTCTTC.

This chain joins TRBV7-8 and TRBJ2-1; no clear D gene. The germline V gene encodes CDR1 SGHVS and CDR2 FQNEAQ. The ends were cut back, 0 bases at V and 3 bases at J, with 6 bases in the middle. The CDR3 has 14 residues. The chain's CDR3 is CASSLANSYNEQFF. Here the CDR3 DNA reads TGTGCCAGCAGCTTAGCGAACAGCTACAATGAGCAGTTCTTC.

CDR3 coding DNA: TGTGCCAGCAGCCAAAGTGGTCAGATAAAAGAGACCCAGTACTTC. Its protein product is CASSQSGQIKETQYF. The chain joins TRBV3-1 (or the pseudogene TRBV3-2) to TRBJ2-5, with D hard to call. The V gene lost 2 bases and the J gene lost 3 bases, with 13 bases spanning the gap. CDR3 length: 15 amino acids. Germline values: CDR1 LGHDT, CDR2 YNNKEL (reference sequence).

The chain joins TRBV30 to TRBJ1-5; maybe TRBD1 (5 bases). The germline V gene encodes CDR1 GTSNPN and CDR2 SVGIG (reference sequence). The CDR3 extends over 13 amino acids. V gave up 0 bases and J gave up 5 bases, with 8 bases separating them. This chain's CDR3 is CAWSVWGDQPQHF. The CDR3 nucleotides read TGTGCCTGGAGTGTTTGGGGGGATCAGCCCCAGCATTTT.

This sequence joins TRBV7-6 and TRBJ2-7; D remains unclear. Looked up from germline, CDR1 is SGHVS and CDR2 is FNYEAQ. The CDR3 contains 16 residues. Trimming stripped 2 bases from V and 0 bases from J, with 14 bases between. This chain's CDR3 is CASSLLPPTSSYEQYF. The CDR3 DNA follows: TGTGCCAGCAGCTTACTCCCTCCTACGAGCTCCTACGAGCAGTACTTC.

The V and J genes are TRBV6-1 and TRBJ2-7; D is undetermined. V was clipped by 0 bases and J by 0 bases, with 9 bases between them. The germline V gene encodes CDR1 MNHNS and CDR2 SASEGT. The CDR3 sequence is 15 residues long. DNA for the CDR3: TGTGCCAGCAGTGAAGCAAGGCTAGACTCCTACGAGCAGTACTTC. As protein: CASSEARLDSYEQYF.

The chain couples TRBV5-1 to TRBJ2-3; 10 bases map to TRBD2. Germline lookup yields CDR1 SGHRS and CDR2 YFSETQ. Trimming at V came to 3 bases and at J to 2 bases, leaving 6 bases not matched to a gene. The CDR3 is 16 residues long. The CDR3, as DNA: TGCGCCAGCAGCTCCCGTCTAGCGGGGGCCACAGATACGCAGTATTTT. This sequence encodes CASSSRLAGATDTQYF.